The 18 T cell receptor beta chains reported below all come from one sample, sequenced in a study of shared clonotypes between healthy human individuals. The naive CD8 subset, CD45RO-negative cells positively selected for CCR7, excluded terminally differentiated effector memory CD45RA+ cells. Assay used: immunoSEQ multiplex PCR; TCRdb lists only in-frame clones, some missing. The table records roughly 850,000 clones, around 96% of them present only once. Material for sequencing was naive CD8+ T cells sorted from blood. The source is a man aged 25-45 years in good health.

The chain uses TRBV19 and TRBJ1-1, with 10 bases identical to TRBD1. CDR1 is LNHDA and CDR2 is SQIVND in the germline V gene (reference sequence). The junction had 6 bases not matched to a gene; V was cut back by 6 bases and J by 5 bases. The CDR3 totals 14 residues. This CDR3 reads CASSTGQGWTEAFF. CDR3 nucleotides: TGTGCCAGTAGCACGGGACAGGGGTGGACTGAAGCTTTCTTT.

The chain uses TRBV4-1 and TRBJ1-3, with TRBD1 matching over 7 bases. The CDR3 totals 16 residues. The V gene's germline CDR1 is MGHRA and CDR2 YSYEKL. V was pared by 4 bases and J by 0 bases, with 6 bases of the junction left unmatched. The CDR3 reads CASSPAGGNSGNTIYF. The CDR3 DNA sequence: TGCGCCAGCAGCCCAGCAGGGGGGAACTCTGGAAACACCATATATTTT.

CDR3 region: CASSFLGSQNTEAFF. Written as DNA, the CDR3 is TGTGCCAGCAGCTTTCTTGGATCGCAGAACACTGAAGCTTTCTTT. The chain recombines TRBV7-9 with TRBJ1-1; D unclear. The CDR3 contains 15 residues. CDR1 and CDR2 from the germline V gene are SEHNR and FQNEAQ (reference sequence). The ends were cut back, 3 bases at V and 1 base at J, with 12 bases in the middle.

V is TRBV29-1 and J is TRBJ2-7; 7 nucleotides align to TRBD2. J was trimmed by 0 bases and V by 2 bases; bases with no gene match: 4. The CDR3 is made up of 14 amino acids. Germline lookup yields CDR1 SQVTM and CDR2 ANQGSEA. The CDR3 reads CSVESSGSSYEQYF. CDR3 nucleotide sequence: TGCAGCGTTGAATCTAGCGGAAGCTCCTACGAGCAGTACTTC.

This rearrangement joins TRBV7-2 to TRBJ2-5, with D uncertain. The CDR3 covers 12 residues. V shed 2 bases and J shed 4 bases, with 5 bases lying between them. CDR1 and CDR2 (germline): SGHTA, FQGNSA. CDR3 loop: CASSLWGETQYF. The CDR3 nucleotides are TGTGCCAGCAGCTTATGGGGAGAGACCCAGTACTTC.

The DNA for the CDR3 is TGTGCCAGCAGCCAAGATTTCGGGGAGACCCAGTACTTC. Its protein is CASSQDFGETQYF. This chain links TRBV14 with TRBJ2-5; D is ambiguous. Germline-derived CDR1 and CDR2 are SGHDN and FVKESK. Trimming cost V 0 bases and J 5 bases, with 7 bases left between them. The CDR3 has 13 amino acids.

This clone was found a few times. The same CDR3 can be traced to other DNA sequences in this sample. The chain combines TRBV11-2 with TRBJ2-7, with D perhaps TRBD2 (6 bases). Trimming removed 5 bases from V and 3 bases from J, with 11 bases in between. Per the germline V gene, CDR1 is SGHAT and CDR2 is FQNNGV. The CDR3 has 13 residues. The CDR3 nucleotides read TGTGCCAGCAGCCCACCGGGGGTCTACGAGCAGTACTTC. It specifies CASSPPGVYEQYF.

The chain couples TRBV18 to TRBJ2-7, with a possible D match to TRBD1 (5 bases). The V end was cut by 2 bases, the J end by 2 bases, with 10 bases between. Germline CDR1 KGHSH, CDR2 LQKENI. The CDR3 is 14 residues long. In DNA, the CDR3 is TGTGCCAGCTCACCAGGGGCTATAACCTACGAGCAGTACTTC. Amino acids: CASSPGAITYEQYF.

This chain connects TRBV28 to TRBJ2-3; 11 positions match TRBD2. CDR1 is MDHEN and CDR2 is SYDVKM in the germline V gene. The CDR3 contains 15 residues. V trimming: 6 bases; J trimming: 4 bases; junction bases outside the gene matches: 6. The CDR3 region is CASRALAGGPDTQYF. The CDR3 nucleotides are TGTGCCAGCAGAGCATTAGCGGGAGGGCCAGATACGCAGTATTTT.

The V and J genes are TRBV19 and TRBJ1-5; 8 bases fit TRBD1. Per germline, CDR1 LNHDA and CDR2 SQIVND (reference sequence). V trimming: 3 bases; J trimming: 6 bases; junction bases outside the gene matches: 7. The CDR3 extends over 15 amino acids. The CDR3 sequence is CASSITGGVIQPQHF. The CDR3 DNA follows: TGTGCCAGTAGTATTACAGGGGGTGTGATTCAGCCCCAGCATTTT.

V gene TRBV15 combines with J gene TRBJ2-2; D ambiguous. Germline V gives CDR1 LNHNV, CDR2 YYDKDF (reference sequence). The germline V and J ends were trimmed by 0 bases and 6 bases, with 11 bases remaining between them. This CDR3 region has 15 residues. The CDR3 bases are TGTGCCACCAGCAGAGATAGGAGTTTCGCCGGGGAGCTGTTTTTT. It translates to CATSRDRSFAGELFF. The whole variable domain, remainder taken from reference TRBV15 and TRBJ2-2, is DAMVIQNPRYQVTQFGKPVTLSCSQTLNHNVMYWYQQKSSQAPKLLFHYYDKDFNNEADTPDNFQSRRPNTSFCFLDIRSPGLGDTAMYLCATSRDRSFAGELFFGEGSRLTVL.

V usage is TRBV13 and J usage is TRBJ2-3, with D possibly matching TRBD2 (6 bases). V lost 5 bases, J lost 1 base, and 13 bases lay in between. Germline lookup yields CDR1 PRHDT and CDR2 FYEKMQ (reference sequence). The CDR3 covers 15 residues. The CDR3 bases are TGTGCCAGCAGCCAGACTGGGGAGGGCACAGATACGCAGTATTTT. Its translation: CASSQTGEGTDTQYF.

The gene calls are TRBV6-5 and TRBJ2-1; D is unresolved. V was shortened by 5 bases and J by 8 bases, with 13 bases between the two germline ends. The CDR3 spans 13 residues. Germline CDR1 MNHEY, CDR2 SVGAGI. The chain's CDR3 is CASSTSGNHEQFF. DNA of the CDR3: TGTGCCAGCAGTACGTCCGGAAATCATGAGCAGTTCTTC.

The rearrangement links TRBV27 to TRBJ2-7; D remains ambiguous. CDR1 and CDR2 (germline): MNHEY, SMNVEV (reference sequence). Between the trimmed V and J ends, which lost 2 bases and 7 bases, there was a span of 12 bases. The CDR3 length is 13 residues. The CDR3 DNA sequence: TGTGCCAGCAGTTTAGGCCTCCTCCAGGAGCAGTACTTC. This translates into CASSLGLLQEQYF.

The rearrangement joins TRBV4-2 to TRBJ1-2; D is unresolved. V was clipped by 4 bases and J by 3 bases, with 15 bases between them. Germline V gene lookup returns CDR1 LGHNA and CDR2 YNFKEQ. The CDR3 totals 15 residues. CDR3 nucleotides: TGTGCCAGCAGCCTAGACATGACGAACCACTATGGCTACACCTTC. It specifies CASSLDMTNHYGYTF.

V usage is TRBV10-1 and J usage is TRBJ2-7; 7 bases line up with TRBD1. With V trimmed by 4 bases and J by 2 bases, 2 bases remained unmatched. CDR1 and CDR2 (germline): WNHNN, SYGVQD (reference sequence). The CDR3 spans 13 residues. The CDR3 protein is CASSGQGPYEQYF. In DNA form, the CDR3 reads TGCGCCAGCAGTGGACAGGGCCCCTACGAGCAGTACTTC.

The chain carries TRBV27 and TRBJ2-7; D might be TRBD1 (6 bases). This CDR3 is built from 14 residues. In germline, CDR1 is MNHEY, CDR2 SMNVEV (reference sequence). V was trimmed by 9 bases and J by 0 bases, leaving 15 bases between them. The CDR3 loop is CASSRTVSSYEQYF. CDR3 sequence (DNA): TGTGCCAGTTCTAGGACAGTCAGCTCCTACGAGCAGTACTTC.

This chain links TRBV7-3 with TRBJ2-2; 10 nucleotides line up with TRBD1. Germline CDR1 reads SGHTA; CDR2 reads FQGTGA. V lost 5 bases and J lost 5; bases outside the gene matches: 11. CDR3 length: 17 amino acids. The CDR3 spells CASSPIGGQGPTGELFF. The CDR3 DNA reads as TGTGCCAGCAGCCCAATCGGGGGACAGGGGCCGACCGGGGAGCTGTTTTTT.